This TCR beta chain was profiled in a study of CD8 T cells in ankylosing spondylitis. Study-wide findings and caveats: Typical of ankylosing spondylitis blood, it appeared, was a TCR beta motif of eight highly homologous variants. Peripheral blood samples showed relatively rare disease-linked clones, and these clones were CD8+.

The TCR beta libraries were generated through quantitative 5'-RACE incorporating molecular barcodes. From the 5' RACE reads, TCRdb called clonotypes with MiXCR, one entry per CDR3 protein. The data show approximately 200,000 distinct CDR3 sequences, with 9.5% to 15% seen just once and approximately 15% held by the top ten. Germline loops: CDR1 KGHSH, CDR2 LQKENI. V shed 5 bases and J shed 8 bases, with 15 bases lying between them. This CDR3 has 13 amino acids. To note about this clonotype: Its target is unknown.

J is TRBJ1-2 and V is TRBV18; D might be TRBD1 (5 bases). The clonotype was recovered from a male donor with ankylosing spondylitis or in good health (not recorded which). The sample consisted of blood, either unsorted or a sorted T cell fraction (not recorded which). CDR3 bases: TGTGCCAGCTCATCTTCCGGGGCAGGCGGCTACACCTTC. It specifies CASSSSGAGGYTF. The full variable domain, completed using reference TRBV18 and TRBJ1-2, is NAGVMQNPRHLVRRRGQEARLRCSPMKGHSHVYWYRQLPEEGLKFMVYLQKENIIDESGMPKERFSAEFPKEGPSILRIQQVVRGDSAAYFCASSSSGAGGYTFGSGTRLTVV.